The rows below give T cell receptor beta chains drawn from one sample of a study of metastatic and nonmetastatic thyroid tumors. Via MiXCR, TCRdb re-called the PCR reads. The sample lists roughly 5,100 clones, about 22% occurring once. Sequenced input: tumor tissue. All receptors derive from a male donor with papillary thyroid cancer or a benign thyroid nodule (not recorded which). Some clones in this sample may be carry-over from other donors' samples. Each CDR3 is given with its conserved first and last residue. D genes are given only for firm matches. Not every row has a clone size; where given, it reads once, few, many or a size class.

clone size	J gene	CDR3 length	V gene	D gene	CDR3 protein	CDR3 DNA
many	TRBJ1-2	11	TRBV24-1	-	CATSGGDGYTF	TGTGCCACCAGTGGAGGGGATGGCTACACCTTC
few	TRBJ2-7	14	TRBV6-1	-	CASSEAPLFYEQYF	TGTGCCAGCAGTGAAGCCCCCCTCTTCTACGAGCAGTACTTC
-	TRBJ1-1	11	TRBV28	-	CATTLRTEAFF	TGTGCCACCACATTGAGGACTGAAGCTTTCTTT
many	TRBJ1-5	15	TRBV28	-	CASSLFSARDQPQHF	TGTGCCAGCAGTTTATTTTCGGCGCGTGATCAGCCCCAGCATTTT
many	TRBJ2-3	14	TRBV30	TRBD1	CAWTATGGSDTQYF	TGTGCCTGGACTGCGACAGGGGGCTCAGATACGCAGTATTTT
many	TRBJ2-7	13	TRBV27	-	CASSFAGSYEQYF	TGTGCCAGCAGTTTCGCAGGGTCCTACGAGCAGTACTTC
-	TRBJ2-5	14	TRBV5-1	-	CASSPQASGETQYF	TGCGCCAGCAGCCCTCAGGCAAGCGGGGAGACCCAGTACTTC
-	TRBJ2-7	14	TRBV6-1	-	CASSPYGPRNEQYF	TGTGCCAGCAGTCCCTATGGCCCCCGGAACGAGCAGTACTTC
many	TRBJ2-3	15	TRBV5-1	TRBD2	CASGFLAGGTDTQYF	TGCGCCAGCGGGTTCCTGGCGGGGGGGACAGATACGCAGTATTTT
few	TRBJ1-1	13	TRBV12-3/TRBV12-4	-	CASSLSAGTEAFF	TGTGCCAGCAGTTTATCGGCTGGCACTGAAGCTTTCTTT
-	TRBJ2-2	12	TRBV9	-	CASSVNTGELFF	TGTGCCAGCAGCGTTAATACCGGGGAGCTGTTTTTT
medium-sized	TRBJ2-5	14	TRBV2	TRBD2	CASSETSGRKTQYF	TGTGCCAGCAGTGAGACTAGCGGGCGGAAGACCCAGTACTTC
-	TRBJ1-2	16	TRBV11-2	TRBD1	CASSLENFRGRVGYTF	TGTGCCAGCAGCTTAGAGAACTTCAGGGGGCGTGTTGGCTACACCTTC
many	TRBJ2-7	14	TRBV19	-	CASSIDDGPDEQYF	TGTGCCAGTAGTATAGATGACGGCCCGGACGAGCAGTACTTC
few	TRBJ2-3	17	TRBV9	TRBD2	CASSVVPSGGGADTQYF	TGTGCCAGCAGCGTAGTGCCTAGCGGGGGAGGGGCAGATACGCAGTATTTT
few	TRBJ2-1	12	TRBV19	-	CASSPGPTEQFF	TGTGCCAGTAGTCCTGGACCAACCGAGCAGTTCTTC
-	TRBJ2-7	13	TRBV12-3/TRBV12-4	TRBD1	CASGRQGDDEQYF	TGTGCCAGCGGTAGACAGGGGGACGACGAGCAGTACTTC
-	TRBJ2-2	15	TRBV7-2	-	CASSLAGSGTGELFF	TGTGCCAGCAGCTTAGCCGGGAGTGGCACCGGGGAGCTGTTTTTT
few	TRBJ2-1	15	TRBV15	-	CATSREGGSWNEQFF	TGTGCCACCAGCAGAGAGGGGGGCTCGTGGAATGAGCAGTTCTTC
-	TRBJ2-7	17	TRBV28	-	CASSLSVRGRVSYEQYF	TGTGCCAGCAGTTTATCCGTGCGTGGCAGGGTTTCCTACGAGCAGTACTTC
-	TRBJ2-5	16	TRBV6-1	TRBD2	CASRAVPGLVIETQYF	TGTGCCAGCAGAGCGGTACCGGGACTAGTAATCGAGACCCAGTACTTC
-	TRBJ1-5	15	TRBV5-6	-	CASSFGLRSNQPQHF	TGTGCCAGCAGCTTCGGACTTAGGAGCAATCAGCCCCAGCATTTT
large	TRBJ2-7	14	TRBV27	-	CASGQLGGNYEQYF	TGTGCCAGCGGCCAGTTAGGGGGAAACTACGAGCAGTACTTC
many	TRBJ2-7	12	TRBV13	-	CASSLGLYEQYF	TGTGCCAGCAGCTTAGGCCTCTACGAGCAGTACTTC
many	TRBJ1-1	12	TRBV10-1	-	CASSQGDAEAFF	TGCGCCAGCAGTCAGGGTGACGCTGAAGCTTTCTTT
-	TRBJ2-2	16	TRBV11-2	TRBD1	CASSPYLDREAGELFF	TGTGCCAGCAGCCCTTACCTGGACAGGGAGGCCGGGGAGCTGTTTTTT
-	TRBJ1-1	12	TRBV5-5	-	CASSLGDREAFF	TGTGCCAGCAGCTTGGGCGATCGGGAAGCTTTCTTT
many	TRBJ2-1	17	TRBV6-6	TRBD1	CASSKGTGGSHYNEQFF	TGTGCCAGCAGCAAAGGGACAGGGGGATCACACTACAATGAGCAGTTCTTC
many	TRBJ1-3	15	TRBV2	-	CASLYRESSGNTIYF	TGTGCCAGCCTATATAGGGAGTCGTCTGGAAACACCATATATTTT
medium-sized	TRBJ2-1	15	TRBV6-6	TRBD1	CASSYVTGVPNEQFF	TGTGCCAGCAGTTATGTGACAGGGGTCCCCAATGAGCAGTTCTTC
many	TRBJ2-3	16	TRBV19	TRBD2	CASTSTWTSGRDTQYF	TGTGCCAGTACCTCCACCTGGACTAGCGGGAGAGATACGCAGTATTTT
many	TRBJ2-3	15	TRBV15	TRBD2	CATSRETSGADTQYF	TGTGCCACCAGCAGAGAGACTAGCGGCGCAGATACGCAGTATTTT
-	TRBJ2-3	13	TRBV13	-	CASSLYEADTQYF	TGTGCCAGCAGCCTTTATGAGGCAGATACGCAGTATTTT
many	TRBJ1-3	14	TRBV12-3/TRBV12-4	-	CASSSRTAGNTIYF	TGTGCCAGCAGTTCCCGGACAGCGGGAAACACCATATATTTT
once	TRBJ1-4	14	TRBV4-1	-	CASIPTGAEGKLFF	TGCGCCAGCATCCCAACAGGAGCTGAAGGAAAACTGTTTTTT
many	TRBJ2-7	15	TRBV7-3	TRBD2	CASSQGAGGFYEQYF	TGTGCCAGCAGCCAAGGGGCGGGAGGTTTCTACGAGCAGTACTTC
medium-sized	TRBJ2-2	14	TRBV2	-	CASRALTTGGELFF	TGTGCCAGCAGGGCCTTGACCACGGGCGGGGAGCTGTTTTTT
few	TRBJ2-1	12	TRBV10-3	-	CAISESKNEQFF	TGTGCCATCAGTGAGTCGAAAAATGAGCAGTTCTTC
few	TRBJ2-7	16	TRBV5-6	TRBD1	CASSLEPGQGPYEQYF	TGTGCCAGCAGCTTGGAGCCGGGACAGGGTCCCTACGAGCAGTACTTC
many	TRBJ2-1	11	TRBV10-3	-	CAISEVNEQFF	TGTGCCATCAGTGAGGTTAACGAGCAGTTCTTC
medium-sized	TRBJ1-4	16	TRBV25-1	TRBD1	CASSELTGTGREKLFF	TGTGCCAGCAGTGAACTAACCGGGACAGGGCGAGAGAAACTGTTTTTT
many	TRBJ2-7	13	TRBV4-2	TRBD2	CASSRGGATEQYF	TGTGCCAGCAGCCGGGGGGGAGCCACCGAGCAGTACTTC
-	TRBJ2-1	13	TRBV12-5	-	CAGGLDSRNEQFF	TGTGCTGGTGGTTTGGACAGCCGAAATGAGCAGTTCTTC
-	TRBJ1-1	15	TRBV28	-	CASSFSGTKAPEAFF	TGTGCCAGCAGTTTCTCGGGAACTAAGGCGCCTGAAGCTTTCTTT
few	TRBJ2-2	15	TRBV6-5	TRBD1	CASSYDRGRTGELFF	TGTGCCAGCAGTTACGACAGGGGGCGAACCGGGGAGCTGTTTTTT
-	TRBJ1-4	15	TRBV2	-	CASSESPGDKEKLFF	TGTGCCAGCAGTGAAAGTCCAGGGGATAAGGAAAAACTGTTTTTT
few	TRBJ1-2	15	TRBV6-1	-	CASSERVRRVYGYTF	TGTGCCAGCAGTGAACGGGTGCGGAGGGTCTATGGCTACACCTTC